The 24 T cell receptor beta chains given below trace back to one sample, sequenced in a study of T cells in Graves' hyperthyroidism and ophthalmopathy (dated by TCRdb to between 2019 and 2020). The library was made by multiplex PCR. Data came from an Illumina HiSeq 2000. Amplification of TCR beta CDR3 regions was carried out from RNA transcripts. The TCR CDR3 was subjected to a first round of RT-PCR using the HTBI primer set and the Qiagen OneStep RT-PCR kit. TCRdb redid the processing of the public reads, applying fastp at Q25 and MiXCR, and retained in-frame beta chains. When rows share a CDR3 protein, they turn into one entry using the most common DNA and genes. The sample table shows some 530,000 distinct CDR3 sequences, and less than 25% are seen once. The top ten constitute about 49% of the sample. Source material: blood. Every receptor here comes from a woman in her 70s with Graves' ophthalmopathy.

Only a few counts were recorded for this clonotype. This sequence joins TRBV11-2 and TRBJ1-5; perhaps TRBD1 as D (6 bases). The length of the CDR3 is 14 residues. The germline V gene has CDR1 SGHAT and CDR2 FQNNGV. V dropped 4 bases and J dropped 6 bases, with 13 bases sitting between them. The chain's CDR3 is CASSSGGAGQPQHF. The CDR3 nucleotides read TGTGCCAGCAGCTCGGGGGGGGCCGGTCAGCCCCAGCATTTT.

There are many counts of this clonotype. In DNA, the CDR3 is TGCGCCAGCAGCTTCCTGACAGGGTTGAACACTGAAGCTTTCTTT. The encoded protein is CASSFLTGLNTEAFF. This sequence joins TRBV5-1 and TRBJ1-1, with 7 bases lining up with TRBD1. The CDR3 has 15 amino acids. V dropped 2 bases and J dropped 0; count of bases not matched to a gene: 4. Germline loops: CDR1 SGHRS, CDR2 YFSETQ.

The chain recombines TRBV27 with TRBJ2-3; 11 bases agree with TRBD2. Germline trimming cut 5 bases from V and 0 bases from J; bases unmatched to any gene: 10. The germline V gene encodes CDR1 MNHEY and CDR2 SMNVEV (reference sequence). This CDR3 contains 18 residues. Here the CDR3 reads CASSNYGTSGASTDTQYF. CDR3 DNA sequence: TGTGCCAGCAGTAACTACGGGACTAGCGGCGCTAGCACAGATACGCAGTATTTT.

V and J are TRBV18 and TRBJ1-1; tentatively, D is TRBD1 (5 bases). The germline V gene encodes CDR1 KGHSH and CDR2 LQKENI. Trimming left V 5 bases short and J 1 base short, with 8 bases between. CDR3 length equals 13 residues. CDR3: CASSDSRNTEAFF. The CDR3 DNA sequence: TGTGCCAGCTCAGACAGTAGGAACACTGAAGCTTTCTTT.

J is TRBJ1-3 and V is TRBV4-1; no reliable D call. Looked up from germline, CDR1 is MGHRA and CDR2 is YSYEKL. Trimming removed 0 bases at V and 0 bases at J, with 9 bases between. The CDR3 is 16 amino acids. CDR3 nucleotide sequence: TGCGCCAGCAGCCAAGACTGGACGTCCTCTGGAAACACCATATATTTT. Amino acids: CASSQDWTSSGNTIYF.

This clonotype was observed a few times. This chain links TRBV24-1 with TRBJ1-1; D is unresolved. The CDR3 runs 14 residues. Trimming took 9 bases from V and 5 from J, leaving 18 bases between them. Per the germline V gene, CDR1 is KGHDR and CDR2 is SFDVKD. The CDR3 DNA reads TGTGCCACCTCTGGAGGTGCTGGCTCGACTGAAGCTTTCTTT. Encoded protein: CATSGGAGSTEAFF.

Worth noting for this clonotype: This may be a read error, as it is one base from a much larger clone. V usage is TRBV28 and J usage is TRBJ1-5, with unresolved D. The CDR3 totals 18 residues. Germline V gene sequence: CDR1 MDHEN, CDR2 SYDVKM. The CDR3 DNA follows: TGTGCCAGCAGTTTAACCCCCCACAGATCTTATAGCGATCAGCCCCAGCATTTT. Amino acids: CASSLTPHRSYSDQPQHF.

The chain carries TRBV11-3 and TRBJ2-1; possibly TRBD2 for D (7 bases). V was clipped by 5 bases and J by 6 bases, with 23 bases between them. Per germline, CDR1 SGHNT and CDR2 YENEEA. CDR3 length equals 17 residues. The DNA for the CDR3 is TGTGCCAGCAGCAAAAGGGGGACTGGCGGGAGTGGCAATGAGCAGTTCTTC. It specifies CASSKRGTGGSGNEQFF.

This clonotype was detected only a few times. The chain joins TRBV11-3 to TRBJ2-1, with 13 bases that match TRBD2. V gave up 4 bases and J gave up 0 bases; unmatched junction bases: 6. Per germline, CDR1 SGHNT and CDR2 YENEEA. This CDR3 has 18 residues. CDR3 amino acids: CASSSRTSGRNSYNEQFF. The CDR3 DNA sequence: TGTGCCAGCAGCTCCAGGACTAGCGGGAGAAACTCCTACAATGAGCAGTTCTTC. The full variable domain, completed using reference TRBV11-3 and TRBJ2-1, is EAGVVQSPRYKIIEKKQPVAFWCNPISGHNTLYWYLQNLGQGPELLIRYENEEAVDDSQLPKDRFSAERLKGVDSTLKIQPAELGDSAVYLCASSSRTSGRNSYNEQFFGPGTRLTVL.

The V call is TRBV6-1, the J call TRBJ2-5; tentative D call: TRBD1 (7 bases). The CDR3 has 16 amino acids. V gave up 3 bases and J gave up 7 bases, with 21 bases separating them. Germline V gene lookup returns CDR1 MNHNS and CDR2 SASEGT. The CDR3 region has the DNA TGTGCCAGCAGTGAGGCCCTAGGGGGCGGGGTTGCGACCCAGTACTTC. This sequence encodes CASSEALGGGVATQYF.

CDR3 DNA: TGTGCCAGCTCACCCGGCGGCCCGATATCGTACTTC. Encoded protein: CASSPGGPISYF. V is TRBV18 and J is TRBJ2-5; no reliable D call. The CDR3 is 12 amino acids. The V end was cut by 3 bases, the J end by 13 bases, with 15 bases between. Per the germline V gene, CDR1 is KGHSH and CDR2 is LQKENI.

Of note for this clonotype: One junction end disagrees with the germline gene, perhaps due to a read error. The chain combines TRBV7-7 with TRBJ2-5; 13 bases fit TRBD2. This CDR3 is 16 amino acids long. From germline, CDR1 is SSHAT and CDR2 FNYEAQ (reference sequence). CDR3 sequence reads: CASSSGLAGVGETQYF. The DNA of the CDR3 is TGTGCTAGCAGCTCCGGACTAGCGGGAGTGGGAGAGACCCAGTACTTC.

This rearrangement joins TRBV3-1 to TRBJ1-2, with D perhaps matching TRBD1 (6 bases). Trimming left V 1 base short and J 4 bases short, with 16 bases between. Germline assignment: CDR1 LGHDT and CDR2 YNNKEL (reference sequence). CDR3 length: 16 amino acids. CDR3 coding DNA: TGTGCCAGCAGCCAAGCGGGGGGACGAGGGGGCTATGGCTACACCTTC. It encodes CASSQAGGRGGYGYTF.

Only a few counts were recorded for this clonotype. The chain couples TRBV19 to TRBJ1-5; possible D gene TRBD1, 5 bases. This CDR3 contains 13 residues. CDR1 is LNHDA, CDR2 SQIVND, per germline (reference sequence). V was shortened by 3 bases and J by 6 bases, with 9 bases between the two germline ends. The CDR3 spells CASSILQGQPQHF. CDR3 nucleotide sequence: TGTGCCAGTAGTATCCTCCAGGGTCAGCCCCAGCATTTT.

This sequence joins TRBV30 and TRBJ2-2; tentative D call: TRBD1 (5 bases). Germline CDR1 reads GTSNPN; CDR2 reads SVGIG (reference sequence). The CDR3 length is 14 residues. Trimming cost V 0 bases and J 6 bases, with 11 bases left between them. The CDR3 spells CAWSVQVLSGELFF. CDR3 bases: TGTGCCTGGAGTGTACAGGTTTTGTCCGGGGAGCTGTTTTTT.

This clonotype was seen at least ten times. The rearrangement joins TRBV14 to TRBJ1-1; D unresolved. Looked up from germline, CDR1 is SGHDN and CDR2 is FVKESK. Trimming cost V 3 bases and J 3 bases, with 5 bases left between them. The CDR3 sequence is 12 residues long. DNA of the CDR3: TGTGCCAGCAGCCAGGACGACACTGAAGCTTTCTTT. Its protein is CASSQDDTEAFF.

The sample holds many counts of this clonotype. This sequence joins TRBV7-9 and TRBJ2-1; TRBD1 or TRBD2 may be the D gene (5 bases each). V lost 1 base and J lost 10, with 8 bases in between. Germline V gene lookup returns CDR1 SEHNR and CDR2 FQNEAQ (reference sequence). The CDR3 consists of 12 residues. CDR3 sequence reads: CASSLVGGEQFF. In DNA, the CDR3 is TGTGCCAGCAGCTTAGTTGGGGGAGAGCAGTTCTTC.

The chain employs TRBV29-1 and TRBJ2-3, with TRBD2 matching 10 bases. The trim removed 2 bases at V and 6 bases at J, leaving 8 bases unmatched. This CDR3 is built from 15 residues. Germline V gives CDR1 SQVTM, CDR2 ANQGSEA. CDR3 sequence: CSVEKGLAVRDTQYF. The CDR3, as DNA: TGCAGCGTTGAAAAAGGACTAGCGGTTCGGGATACGCAGTATTTT.

The chain employs TRBV2 and TRBJ2-6, with a weak D call TRBD1 (7 bases). Germline lookup yields CDR1 SNHLY and CDR2 FYNNEI. This CDR3 is built from 13 residues. V was clipped by 8 bases and J by 4 bases, with 9 bases between them. The CDR3 here is CASAGGGANVLTF. CDR3 nucleotide sequence: TGTGCCAGCGCAGGGGGGGGGGCCAACGTCCTGACTTTC.

The V call is TRBV14, the J call TRBJ1-1; D gene ambiguous. Germline V lookup: CDR1 SGHDN, CDR2 FVKESK. The CDR3 covers 15 residues. V shed 4 bases and J shed 1 base, with 13 bases lying between them. This CDR3 reads CASSLPERGNTEAFF. For the CDR3, the DNA is TGTGCCAGCAGCCTCCCGGAACGGGGGAACACTGAAGCTTTCTTT.

The chain links TRBV7-8 to TRBJ1-5; possible D gene TRBD1, 5 bases. In germline, CDR1 is SGHVS, CDR2 FQNEAQ. CDR3 size: 15 residues. V shed 5 bases and J shed 4 bases, with 15 bases lying between them. The CDR3 DNA reads TGTGCCAGCAGCAGCAGGGAAGGGCCAAATCAGCCCCAGCATTTT. This codes for CASSSREGPNQPQHF. The full variable domain, in which reference TRBV7-8 and TRBJ1-5 provide the parts outside the CDR3, is GAGVSQSPRYKVAKRGQDVALRCDPISGHVSLFWYQQALGQGPEFLTYFQNEAQLDKSGLPSDRFFAERPEGSVSTLKIQRTQQEDSAVYLCASSSREGPNQPQHFGDGTRLSIL.

This clonotype occurred once. This chain joins TRBV5-6 and TRBJ2-2, with D perhaps TRBD1 (7 bases). V shed 1 base and J shed 4 bases, with 26 bases lying between them. Germline CDR1 and CDR2: SGHDT and YYEEEE. There are 20 residues in the CDR3. The CDR3 loop reads CASSLTRDLEGAPGTGELFF. The CDR3 DNA sequence: TGTGCCAGCAGCTTGACGCGGGATTTGGAGGGGGCCCCGGGCACCGGGGAGCTGTTTTTT.

The chain couples TRBV20-1 to TRBJ1-5; D gene unclear. Germline V gives CDR1 DFQATT, CDR2 SNEGSKA (reference sequence). The CDR3 extends over 16 amino acids. V lost 3 bases to trimming and J lost 1 base, with 16 bases between them. CDR3 residues: CSASPIPLYSNQPQHF. The CDR3 bases are TGCAGTGCTAGCCCTATCCCCCTTTACAGCAATCAGCCCCAGCATTTT.

The rearrangement links TRBV7-3 to TRBJ2-3; 7 bases map to TRBD2. The CDR3 is made up of 13 amino acids. V shed 1 base and J 7 bases; nucleotides not matched to a gene: 2. Germline CDR1 and CDR2: SGHTA and FQGTGA. CDR3 nucleotide sequence: TGTGCCAGCAGCTTAAGCGGGAGCAATACGCAGTATTTT. Translated, it gives CASSLSGSNTQYF.